This TCR beta chain was recorded in a study of early T cells in non-severe SARS-CoV-2 infection. This clonotype turned up a few times. The antigen is undetermined. The V gene end was trimmed by 4 bases and the J gene end by 7 bases; junction bases not matched to a gene: 13. Germline V lookup: CDR1 SGHVS, CDR2 FQNEAQ. The CDR3 runs 15 residues. Study outcomes and limitations: Anti-spike CD8 responses were favored by VDJdb matching, which missed private and CD4 specificities.

Individual cDNA molecules carried attached unique molecular identifiers. Each CDR3 protein gets one entry after TCRdb re-called the 5' RACE reads with MiXCR. The sample yields 69,000 or so distinct CDR3 sequences, roughly 13% seen once. The source is an adult who was a healthcare worker with PCR-confirmed SARS-CoV-2 infection or an uninfected control (not recorded which). Material for sequencing was whole blood. The V and J genes are TRBV7-8 and TRBJ2-7; TRBD2 matches at 7 bases. The CDR3 DNA follows: TGTGCCAGCAGCTCAGACCTAGCGGCCCTACAGGAGCAGTACTTC. Translated: CASSSDLAALQEQYF.